The next 21 T cell receptor beta chains were all read from a single sample in a study of T cells in Graves' hyperthyroidism and ophthalmopathy. Template material for amplifying TCR beta CDR3 regions consisted of RNA transcripts. HTBI primers were employed in a first-round RT-PCR of the TCR CDR3. MiXCR was run by TCRdb on the multiplex PCR reads, yielding one entry per CDR3 protein. Of some 600,000 distinct CDR3 sequences in the sample, around 13% were seen once. The sequencing input was blood. These receptors were collected from a woman aged 25 to 39 with Graves' hyperthyroidism that later progressed to Graves' ophthalmopathy.

This clonotype was seen repeatedly, ten times or more. The rearrangement links TRBV3-1 to TRBJ2-7; the D call may be TRBD1 or TRBD2 (5 bases each). The CDR3 loop spans 18 amino acids. Germline lookup yields CDR1 LGHDT and CDR2 YNNKEL (reference sequence). The V end lost 3 bases, the J end lost 0 bases, and 21 bases lay between the germline ends. The CDR3 here is CASSQAVTTGTFSYEQYF. The CDR3 bases are TGTGCCAGCAGCCAGGCTGTGACGACCGGGACCTTCTCCTACGAGCAGTACTTC.

There are many counts of this clonotype. The gene calls are TRBV28 and TRBJ1-5; 9 nucleotides agree with TRBD1. V was pared by 6 bases and J by 2 bases, with 8 bases of the junction left unmatched. In germline, CDR1 is MDHEN, CDR2 SYDVKM. The CDR3 is made up of 16 amino acids. CDR3 sequence (DNA): TGTGCCAGCAGCCGAACTGACAGGGGGGGCAATCAGCCCCAGCATTTT. Its translation is CASSRTDRGGNQPQHF. Full variable domain (missing parts from reference TRBV28 and TRBJ1-5): DVKVTQSSRYLVKRTGEKVFLECVQDMDHENMFWYRQDPGLGLRLIYFSYDVKMKEKGDIPEGYSVSREKKERFSLILESASTNQTSMYLCASSRTDRGGNQPQHFGDGTRLSIL.

This clonotype was seen ten or more times. The chain joins TRBV18 to TRBJ1-2; D unresolved. This CDR3 is 14 amino acids long. From germline, CDR1 is KGHSH and CDR2 LQKENI. V dropped 0 bases and J dropped 0 bases, with 5 bases sitting between them. The CDR3 is CASSPPTTNYGYTF. The CDR3 nucleotides read TGTGCCAGCTCACCACCGACCACTAACTATGGCTACACCTTC.

This clonotype was seen at least ten times. V and J are TRBV10-3 and TRBJ2-5; 9 bases align to TRBD2. Per the germline V gene, CDR1 is ENHRY and CDR2 is SYGVKD. The trim removed 10 bases at V and 3 bases at J, leaving 12 bases unmatched. The CDR3 extends over 15 amino acids. CDR3 sequence (DNA): TGTGCCACCCTCCTAAAGATAGCGGGAGAAGAGACCCAGTACTTC. Protein: CATLLKIAGEETQYF.

This clonotype has a handful of counts. The chain couples TRBV7-3 to TRBJ2-1, with TRBD2 matching 7 bases. V gave up 2 bases and J gave up 2 bases; unmatched junction bases: 6. Germline V CDR1 and CDR2: SGHTA, FQGTGA. The CDR3 sequence is 16 residues long. The CDR3 is CASSLGGEIAYNEQFF. The CDR3 DNA follows: TGTGCCAGCAGCTTAGGGGGGGAAATTGCCTACAATGAGCAGTTCTTC.

This clonotype was seen repeatedly, ten times or more. The chain combines TRBV24-1 with TRBJ1-5; 9 bases match TRBD1. Germline V gene sequence: CDR1 KGHDR, CDR2 SFDVKD. V shed 3 bases, J shed 7 bases, and the junction held 6 bases outside the gene matches. This CDR3 has 15 amino acids. CDR3 protein: CATSDPTGGGQPQHF. The CDR3 nucleotides are TGTGCCACCAGTGATCCGACAGGGGGTGGACAGCCCCAGCATTTT.

This clonotype showed up just a few times. The chain joins TRBV19 to TRBJ2-1; 7 nucleotides match TRBD1. The CDR3 is 13 amino acids. The V and J ends lost 5 bases and 9 bases, in that order; junction bases with no gene match: 7. CDR1 is LNHDA and CDR2 is SQIVND in the germline V gene (reference sequence). The CDR3 DNA reads TGTGCCAGTAGTGTGTCACAGGGGAGTGAGCAGTTCTTC. Protein product: CASSVSQGSEQFF. Looking up the rest from reference TRBV19 and TRBJ2-1 gives the full variable domain: DGGITQSPKYLFRKEGQNVTLSCEQNLNHDAMYWYRQDPGQGLRLIYYSQIVNDFQKGDIAEGYSVSREKKESFPLTVTSAQKNPTAFYLCASSVSQGSEQFFGPGTRLTVL.

This clonotype has at least ten counts. The chain links TRBV27 to TRBJ2-7; no clear D gene. Germline V gives CDR1 MNHEY, CDR2 SMNVEV (reference sequence). Trimming left V 8 bases short and J 6 bases short, with 11 bases between. The CDR3 runs to 11 residues. The CDR3 is CASGTPSEQYF. CDR3 nucleotides: TGTGCCAGCGGAACGCCTAGCGAGCAGTACTTC.

This clonotype showed up just a few times. The rearrangement uses TRBV6-2 or TRBV6-3 and TRBJ1-3, with D hard to call. The CDR3 is 13 residues long. The germline V gene has CDR1 MNHEY and CDR2 SVGEGT. V lost 6 bases and J 4 bases, leaving 10 bases between the germline ends. The CDR3 region has the DNA TGTGCCAGCAGCTACCGATGGGGAAACACCATATATTTT. Translated, it gives CASSYRWGNTIYF.

This clonotype was picked up many times. The chain joins TRBV30 to TRBJ1-1; D remains ambiguous. From germline, CDR1 is GTSNPN and CDR2 SVGIG (reference sequence). Trimming removed 2 bases at V and 3 bases at J, with 16 bases between. The CDR3 totals 15 residues. CDR3 residues: CAWSSISPRDTEAFF. Written as DNA, the CDR3 is TGTGCCTGGAGTTCCATTTCACCTCGGGACACTGAAGCTTTCTTT. The full variable domain, in which reference TRBV30 and TRBJ1-1 provide the parts outside the CDR3, is SQTIHQWPATLVQPVGSPLSLECTVEGTSNPNLYWYRQAAGRGLQLLFYSVGIGQISSEVPQNLSASRPQDRQFILSSKKLLLSDSGFYLCAWSSISPRDTEAFFGQGTRLTVV.

This clonotype was observed at least ten times. The chain couples TRBV6-5 to TRBJ2-6; 11 bases fit TRBD2. The germline V gene has CDR1 MNHEY and CDR2 SVGAGI. Trimming cost V 2 bases and J 2 bases; bases outside gene matches: 2. The CDR3 spans 17 residues. The CDR3 bases are TGTGCCAGCAGTTACCTAGCGGGAGGCCCTGGGGCCAACGTCCTGACTTTC. Protein: CASSYLAGGPGANVLTF.

The chain employs TRBV20-1 and TRBJ2-7; the D call may be TRBD1 or TRBD2 (5 bases each). The germline V gene encodes CDR1 DFQATT and CDR2 SNEGSKA (reference sequence). CDR3 length: 14 residues. V dropped 3 bases and J dropped 0 bases, with 12 bases sitting between them. CDR3 residues: CSARVGVNSYEQYF. DNA of the CDR3: TGCAGTGCTAGGGTGGGGGTTAACTCCTACGAGCAGTACTTC.

In this sample, this clonotype turned up many times. The chain joins TRBV29-1 to TRBJ2-1; 7 positions match TRBD2. In germline, CDR1 is SQVTM, CDR2 ANQGSEA. After removal of 7 bases from V and 4 bases from J, the junction contained 13 bases not matched to a gene. The CDR3 has 15 amino acids. The CDR3 sequence is CSGGRLAEVYNEQFF. The CDR3 bases are TGCAGCGGAGGCCGACTAGCAGAAGTTTACAATGAGCAGTTCTTC.

The CDR3 nucleotides are TGCGCCAGCAGAACACAGGGAAATAGCGGGGAGCTGTTTTTT. This encodes CASRTQGNSGELFF. The J gene is TRBJ2-2, the V gene TRBV5-1; TRBD1 might be the D (6 bases). The germline V gene encodes CDR1 SGHRS and CDR2 YFSETQ. Trimming cost V 5 bases and J 7 bases, with 15 bases left between them. The CDR3 consists of 14 residues.

This clonotype appeared many times. The chain carries TRBV15 and TRBJ1-1, with D perhaps TRBD1 (6 bases). This CDR3 region has 15 residues. Germline CDR1 is LNHNV and CDR2 is YYDKDF (reference sequence). V shed 1 base and J shed 0 bases, with 9 bases lying between them. CDR3 residues: CATSRGGGLNTEAFF. CDR3 in DNA: TGTGCCACCAGCAGAGGGGGGGGCCTGAACACTGAAGCTTTCTTT.

This clonotype was seen ten or more times. This rearrangement joins TRBV2 to TRBJ1-2; possibly TRBD1 for D (5 bases). Trimming removed 2 bases at V and 7 bases at J, with 11 bases between. This CDR3 spans 13 amino acids. Germline assignment: CDR1 SNHLY and CDR2 FYNNEI. The CDR3: CASSEPGRSGYTF. The CDR3 DNA is TGTGCCAGCAGTGAACCAGGGAGGAGTGGCTACACCTTC.

This clonotype was observed at least ten times. The chain links TRBV6-1 to TRBJ1-4, with 8 nucleotides matching TRBD1. The germline gives CDR1 MNHNS, CDR2 SASEGT. The CDR3 has 14 residues. The V segment lost 6 bases and the J segment 8 bases; nucleotides outside the gene matches: 8. The CDR3 region is CASSHGTGSEKLFF. In nucleotides, the CDR3 is TGTGCCAGCAGCCACGGGACAGGCAGCGAAAAACTGTTTTTT.

This clonotype was observed many times. The chain has TRBV30 and TRBJ1-1; no clear D gene. The V gene's germline CDR1 is GTSNPN and CDR2 SVGIG (reference sequence). V was clipped by 0 bases and J by 3 bases, with 11 bases between them. The CDR3 runs 14 residues. CDR3 sequence reads: CAWSVISQDTEAFF. The CDR3 DNA reads as TGTGCCTGGAGTGTGATTTCGCAGGACACTGAAGCTTTCTTT.

The sample holds many counts of this clonotype. V and J are TRBV27 and TRBJ2-7; 10 bases agree with TRBD2. The CDR3 sequence is 15 residues long. V lost 5 bases, J lost 1 base, and 5 bases stayed unmatched. Germline CDR1 and CDR2: MNHEY and SMNVEV (reference sequence). The DNA for the CDR3 is TGTGCCAGCAGTGCTACTAGCGGGATATCCTACGAGCAGTACTTC. Its protein is CASSATSGISYEQYF.

This clonotype has only a few counts. This rearrangement joins TRBV6-6 to TRBJ1-1, with unresolved D. This CDR3 region has 17 residues. V was cut by 0 bases and J by 4 bases, with 18 bases left in between. The germline CDR1 and CDR2 sequences are MNHNY and SVGAGI (reference sequence). This CDR3 is CASSYSPAPFKGTEAFF. CDR3 DNA sequence: TGTGCCAGCAGTTACTCCCCCGCACCTTTTAAAGGCACTGAAGCTTTCTTT.

This clonotype was recorded at least ten times. V is TRBV7-2 and J is TRBJ2-1; the D is unclear. The V and J ends lost 1 base and 7 bases respectively, with 14 bases between them. The CDR3 consists of 15 residues. CDR1 SGHTA and CDR2 FQGNSA come from the germline V gene. For the CDR3, the DNA is TGTGCCAGCAGCTTAGGGTTGGGAACTGGGAATGAGCAGTTCTTC. Translation: CASSLGLGTGNEQFF.